The next 24 T cell receptor beta chains were all read from a single sample in a study of control samples from healthy donors and cancer patients. Sequenced by immunoSEQ multiplex PCR; TCRdb stores in-frame clones only, minus some. The sample carries around 90,000 clones, under 90% recorded once. Sequenced input: blood. The receptors were sampled from a woman aged 40-49 years in good health.

V gene TRBV11-3 combines with J gene TRBJ2-5, with 7 bases identical to TRBD1. With 4 bases clipped from V and 4 bases from J, the junction kept 3 bases outside the gene matches. The CDR3 loop spans 13 amino acids. The germline V gene encodes CDR1 SGHNT and CDR2 YENEEA. The CDR3 loop is CASSSGGVETQYF. The CDR3 DNA follows: TGTGCCAGCAGCTCAGGGGGTGTAGAGACCCAGTACTTC.

V and J are TRBV6-2 or TRBV6-3 and TRBJ1-1, with D perhaps matching TRBD1 (5 bases). CDR1 MNHEY and CDR2 SVGEGT come from the germline V gene. V was shortened by 5 bases and J by 8 bases, with 12 bases between the two germline ends. The CDR3 runs to 12 residues. CDR3 protein: CASSPRQPEAFF. The CDR3 bases are TGTGCCAGCAGTCCCCGACAGCCAGAAGCTTTCTTT.

This sequence joins TRBV20-1 and TRBJ1-2; D possibly corresponds to TRBD1 (5 bases). CDR1 DFQATT and CDR2 SNEGSKA come from the germline V gene (reference sequence). This CDR3 is 11 amino acids long. V gave up 5 bases and J gave up 8 bases, with 12 bases separating them. The CDR3 DNA reads TGCAGTGCTGGGGGGAGTCTGGGCTACACCTTC. Residues: CSAGGSLGYTF.

This clone was detected only once. The chain is built from TRBV5-1 and TRBJ1-4, with D possibly TRBD1 on 5 matching bases. V was shortened by 8 bases and J by 8 bases, with 22 bases between the two germline ends. Germline V gene data show CDR1 as SGHRS and CDR2 as YFSETQ. The CDR3 covers 15 residues. CDR3 nucleotides: TGCGCCAGTAGTCCTTATGGGGCTATAAGGGAAAAACTGTTTTTT. It yields the protein CASSPYGAIREKLFF.

This chain links TRBV7-2 with TRBJ2-7, with 10 bases that match TRBD1. The CDR3 is made up of 14 amino acids. Germline V gene data show CDR1 as SGHTA and CDR2 as FQGNSA. Losses at the gene ends were 3 bases for V and 2 bases for J; bases not matched to a gene: 1. The CDR3 DNA is TGTGCCAGCAGCTTCGGGACAGGGGCCTACGAGCAGTACTTC. Protein: CASSFGTGAYEQYF. Combining the CDR3 with reference TRBV7-2 and TRBJ2-7 gives the whole variable domain GAGVSQSPSNKVTEKGKDVELRCDPISGHTALYWYRQSLGQGLEFLIYFQGNSAPDKSGLPSDRFSAERTGGSVSTLTIQRTQQEDSAVYLCASSFGTGAYEQYFGPGTRLTVT.

The chain has TRBV9 and TRBJ2-7, with D maybe TRBD2 (7 bases). Germline V CDR1 and CDR2: SGDLS, YYNGEE. The germline V and J ends were trimmed by 0 bases and 2 bases, with 12 bases remaining between them. This CDR3 is 15 amino acids long. CDR3 residues: CASSVAAGATYEQYF. The DNA for the CDR3 is TGTGCCAGCAGCGTAGCTGCGGGGGCTACCTACGAGCAGTACTTC.

The chain is built from TRBV11-3 and TRBJ2-3, with 15 nucleotides matching TRBD2. Trimming removed 5 bases from V and 5 bases from J; junction bases left unmatched: 5. This CDR3 has 16 residues. Per germline, CDR1 SGHNT and CDR2 YENEEA. The DNA for the CDR3 is TGTGCCAGCAGCCCCCGGACTAGCGGGAGGGGAGATACGCAGTATTTT. It codes for CASSPRTSGRGDTQYF.

The V call is TRBV19, the J call TRBJ1-2, with D possibly TRBD1 on 5 matching bases. V dropped 6 bases and J dropped 0 bases, with 17 bases sitting between them. This CDR3 is built from 16 residues. Per the germline V gene, CDR1 is LNHDA and CDR2 is SQIVND (reference sequence). In DNA, the CDR3 is TGTGCCAGTAGGCACTTTTTGGGACCCGCTAACTATGGCTACACCTTC. This encodes CASRHFLGPANYGYTF. Together with reference TRBV19 and TRBJ1-2, the CDR3 gives the full variable domain: DGGITQSPKYLFRKEGQNVTLSCEQNLNHDAMYWYRQDPGQGLRLIYYSQIVNDFQKGDIAEGYSVSREKKESFPLTVTSAQKNPTAFYLCASRHFLGPANYGYTFGSGTRLTVV.

V is TRBV29-1 and J is TRBJ1-1; D is uncertain. CDR1 and CDR2 from the germline V gene are SQVTM and ANQGSEA. This CDR3 comprises 11 residues. Trimming took off 7 bases at V and 1 base at J, with 7 bases between the two ends. The CDR3 DNA reads as TGCAGCGCCATAGCGAACACTGAAGCTTTCTTT. Translating it yields CSAIANTEAFF. The whole variable domain, filled in from reference TRBV29-1 and TRBJ1-1, reads SAVISQKPSRDICQRGTSLTIQCQVDSQVTMMFWYRQQPGQSLTLIATANQGSEATYESGFVIDKFPISRPNLTFSTLTVSNMSPEDSSIYLCSAIANTEAFFGQGTRLTVV.

This clone was detected once. The chain recombines TRBV15 with TRBJ1-1; D is unclear. V was clipped by 0 bases and J by 0 bases, with 5 bases between them. The V gene's germline CDR1 is LNHNV and CDR2 YYDKDF (reference sequence). The CDR3 sequence is 14 residues long. CDR3 region: CATSRDPVNTEAFF. DNA for the CDR3: TGTGCCACCAGCAGAGATCCAGTGAACACTGAAGCTTTCTTT.

This chain links TRBV15 with TRBJ2-3, with D maybe TRBD2 (6 bases). This CDR3 contains 12 residues. CDR1 is LNHNV and CDR2 is YYDKDF in the germline V gene (reference sequence). Trimming took 0 bases from V and 10 from J, leaving 8 bases between them. This CDR3 reads CATSRETRAQYF. CDR3 DNA: TGTGCCACCAGCAGAGAGACTAGAGCGCAGTATTTT.

The rearrangement uses TRBV5-4 and TRBJ2-5, with unresolved D. V lost 2 bases, J lost 5 bases, and 7 bases lay in between. The length of the CDR3 is 12 residues. Germline V gives CDR1 SGHNT, CDR2 YYREEE (reference sequence). CDR3 nucleotide sequence: TGTGCCAGCAGCTTAGACGTTGAGACCCAGTACTTC. This gives the protein CASSLDVETQYF.

V usage is TRBV24-1 and J usage is TRBJ1-5; perhaps TRBD1 as D (5 bases). V gave up 3 bases and J gave up 9 bases, with 14 bases separating them. CDR1 is KGHDR and CDR2 is SFDVKD in the germline V gene. This CDR3 has 14 residues. DNA for the CDR3: TGTGCCACCAGTGATGAGCGGGGGTCACGGCCCCAGCATTTT. Its translation: CATSDERGSRPQHF.

The table lists this clone with a count of one. V is TRBV4-2 and J is TRBJ1-1, with D possibly being TRBD1 (6 bases). CDR1 is LGHNA, CDR2 YNFKEQ, per germline. The ends were cut back, 0 bases at V and 4 bases at J, with 12 bases in the middle. The CDR3 covers 15 residues. The DNA for the CDR3 is TGTGCCAGCAGCCAAGATACAGGGTTGGCCACTGAAGCTTTCTTT. Translating gives CASSQDTGLATEAFF.

V is TRBV7-2 and J is TRBJ2-7; D is undetermined. Germline-derived CDR1 and CDR2 are SGHTA and FQGNSA. CDR3 length equals 14 residues. The V end was cut by 5 bases, the J end by 3 bases, with 14 bases between. Here the CDR3 DNA reads TGTGCCAGCAGCAACTACATGGATGGCTACGAGCAGTACTTC. Amino acids: CASSNYMDGYEQYF.

The chain is built from TRBV20-1 and TRBJ2-7, with 7 bases that match TRBD1. Germline V CDR1 and CDR2: DFQATT, SNEGSKA (reference sequence). The CDR3 is made up of 11 amino acids. V was pared by 6 bases and J by 7 bases, with 6 bases of the junction left unmatched. CDR3 region: CSAPSTGEQYF. CDR3 nucleotides: TGCAGTGCGCCATCGACAGGGGAGCAGTACTTC.

This chain links TRBV4-1 with TRBJ1-1; tentative D call: TRBD1 (5 bases). Germline CDR1 reads MGHRA; CDR2 reads YSYEKL. The CDR3 runs to 14 residues. V gave up 5 bases and J gave up 3 bases, with 13 bases separating them. The CDR3 DNA follows: TGCGCCAGCAGCGCACTTGACAGTGACACTGAAGCTTTCTTT. Protein sequence: CASSALDSDTEAFF.

This clone has only a few counts. This chain joins TRBV2 and TRBJ2-3, with 10 bases that match TRBD2. The germline CDR1 and CDR2 sequences are SNHLY and FYNNEI. Trimming took 1 base from V and 1 from J; bases not matched to a gene: 11. CDR3 length: 19 amino acids. Here the CDR3 reads CASSEGFLAGASGTDTQYF. The CDR3 DNA reads as TGTGCCAGCAGTGAAGGGTTTCTAGCGGGAGCCTCGGGCACAGATACGCAGTATTTT. Using reference TRBV2 and TRBJ2-3 for the parts outside the CDR3, the full variable domain is EPEVTQTPSHQVTQMGQEVILRCVPISNHLYFYWYRQILGQKVEFLVSFYNNEISEKSEIFDDQFSVERPDGSNFTLKIRSTKLEDSAMYFCASSEGFLAGASGTDTQYFGPGTRLTVL.

The chain recombines TRBV7-8 with TRBJ2-7; D remains ambiguous. V lost 5 bases to trimming and J lost 4 bases, with 15 bases between them. The CDR3 is 14 amino acids. The V gene's germline CDR1 is SGHVS and CDR2 FQNEAQ. The CDR3 DNA is TGTGCCAGCAGCACTATGACGGTCGGGTACGAGCAGTACTTC. Translated, it gives CASSTMTVGYEQYF.

The table lists this clone with a few counts. The DNA of the CDR3 is TGCGCCAGCAGCCAAGATCAGGGGCGCGGGAGGGAAGCTTTCTTT. The encoded protein is CASSQDQGRGREAFF. V and J are TRBV4-1 and TRBJ1-1, with D possibly being TRBD1 (6 bases). CDR3 size: 15 residues. From germline, CDR1 is MGHRA and CDR2 YSYEKL. Trimming cost V 0 bases and J 8 bases, with 16 bases left between them.

This clone came up many times. V and J are TRBV5-6 and TRBJ2-7; 12 bases are shared with TRBD1. From germline, CDR1 is SGHDT and CDR2 YYEEEE. J gave up 6 bases and V 0 bases, and 10 bases lay outside the gene matches. The CDR3 totals 17 residues. CDR3 in DNA: TGTGCCAGCAGCTTGGCCGGGGGACAGGGGGCGGAAGGCGAGCAGTACTTC. Its translation is CASSLAGGQGAEGEQYF.

The chain couples TRBV18 to TRBJ2-2; 7 bases agree with TRBD1. The CDR3 runs 17 residues. J lost 2 bases, V lost 3 bases, and 9 bases had no gene match. Per germline, CDR1 KGHSH and CDR2 LQKENI. As DNA, the CDR3 is TGTGCCAGCTCACCTCCGACCTACAGGGGTAACACCGGGGAGCTGTTTTTT. Its translation: CASSPPTYRGNTGELFF.

V gene TRBV29-1 combines with J gene TRBJ2-7, with D possibly matching TRBD1 (6 bases). The V end was cut by 6 bases, the J end by 3 bases, with 12 bases between. CDR1 and CDR2 (germline): SQVTM, ANQGSEA. This CDR3 region has 12 residues. CDR3 loop: CSVSQGRYEQYF. CDR3 DNA: TGCAGCGTGAGCCAGGGGCGCTACGAGCAGTACTTC.

The chain is built from TRBV6-6 and TRBJ1-1, with 7 bases identical to TRBD1. The CDR3 consists of 16 residues. The junction had 10 bases not matched to a gene; V was cut back by 5 bases and J by 1 base. The germline gives CDR1 MNHNY, CDR2 SVGAGI (reference sequence). The CDR3 DNA reads as TGTGCCAGCAGTGGCAGGGGGGCGCCTGGGAACACTGAAGCTTTCTTT. Residues: CASSGRGAPGNTEAFF.